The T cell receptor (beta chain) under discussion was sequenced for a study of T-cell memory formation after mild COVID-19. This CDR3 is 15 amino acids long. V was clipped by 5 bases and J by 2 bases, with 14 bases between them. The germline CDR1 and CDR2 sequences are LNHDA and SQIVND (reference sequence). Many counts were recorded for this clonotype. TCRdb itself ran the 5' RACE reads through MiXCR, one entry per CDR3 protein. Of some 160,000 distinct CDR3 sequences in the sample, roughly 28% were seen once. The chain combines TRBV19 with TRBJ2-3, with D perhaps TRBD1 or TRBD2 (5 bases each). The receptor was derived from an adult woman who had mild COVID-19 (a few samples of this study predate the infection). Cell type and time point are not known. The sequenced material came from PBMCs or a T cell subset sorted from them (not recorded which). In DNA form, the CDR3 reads TGTGCCAGTAGTTCCCTCGGGACCCCCACAGATACGCAGTATTTT. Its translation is CASSSLGTPTDTQYF.